This is a list of T cell receptor beta chains from one sample in a study of cytomegalovirus exposure and HLA in healthy donors. The repertoire was sequenced with immunoSEQ multiplex PCR; TCRdb's copy has only in-frame clones and lacks some. The sample records about 95,000 clones, 70% to 85% being singletons. The source material was PBMCs. These receptors originate from a man aged 30 to 39 in good health and CMV-seropositive. The CDR3 runs from the conserved cysteine through the conserved F or W. The order of the fields is D gene, J gene, clone size, V gene, CDR3 protein, CDR3 DNA. A D gene is named only where the DNA matches it firmly. Expanded clones get a size class; other rows say once, few or many, or leave the size out.

D gene: TRBD1; J gene: TRBJ2-7; clone size: .; V gene: TRBV5-4; CDR3 protein: CASSLAGTDAQYF; CDR3 DNA: TGTGCCAGCAGCTTGGCCGGGACAGACGCACAGTACTTC
D gene: TRBD1; J gene: TRBJ1-1; clone size: few; V gene: TRBV7-2; CDR3 protein: CASSSPHTGDTEAFF; CDR3 DNA: TGTGCCAGCAGCTCACCCCACACAGGGGATACTGAAGCTTTCTTT
D gene: TRBD2; J gene: TRBJ2-1; clone size: .; V gene: TRBV7-3; CDR3 protein: CASSSLTSGAYNEQFF; CDR3 DNA: TGTGCCAGCAGCTCCCTGACTAGCGGGGCCTACAATGAGCAGTTCTTC
D gene: TRBD1; J gene: TRBJ2-3; clone size: .; V gene: TRBV7-9; CDR3 protein: CASSPPGTGTDTQYF; CDR3 DNA: TGTGCCAGCAGCCCCCCCGGGACAGGGACAGATACGCAGTATTTT
D gene: .; J gene: TRBJ2-4; clone size: .; V gene: TRBV4-3; CDR3 protein: CASSQDRGEYIQYF; CDR3 DNA: TGCGCCAGCAGCCAAGACAGGGGAGAGTACATTCAGTACTTC
D gene: .; J gene: TRBJ1-1; clone size: many; V gene: TRBV7-9; CDR3 protein: CASSQGTQLNTEAFF; CDR3 DNA: TGTGCCAGCAGCCAGGGGACCCAGCTGAACACTGAAGCTTTCTTT
D gene: .; J gene: TRBJ1-2; clone size: .; V gene: TRBV6-6; CDR3 protein: CASSPTGSHGYTF; CDR3 DNA: TGTGCCAGCAGTCCCACAGGGAGCCATGGCTACACCTTC
D gene: .; J gene: TRBJ1-2; clone size: few; V gene: TRBV19; CDR3 protein: CASSITGGFGYGYTF; CDR3 DNA: TGTGCCAGTAGTATCACGGGGGGTTTCGGCTATGGCTACACCTTC
D gene: TRBD1; J gene: TRBJ1-3; clone size: .; V gene: TRBV27; CDR3 protein: CASRQTGSGNTIYF; CDR3 DNA: TGTGCCAGCAGACAGACAGGGTCTGGAAACACCATATATTTT
D gene: .; J gene: TRBJ2-5; clone size: few; V gene: TRBV2; CDR3 protein: CASRGGAGQETQYF; CDR3 DNA: TGTGCCAGCAGAGGGGGCGCGGGGCAAGAGACCCAGTACTTC
D gene: .; J gene: TRBJ2-5; clone size: .; V gene: TRBV5-1; CDR3 protein: CASSPGGVTETQYF; CDR3 DNA: TGCGCCAGCAGCCCCGGAGGGGTTACAGAGACCCAGTACTTC
D gene: .; J gene: TRBJ2-1; clone size: .; V gene: TRBV28; CDR3 protein: CASSLGLMEYNEQFF; CDR3 DNA: TGTGCCAGCAGTTTAGGACTCATGGAATACAATGAGCAGTTCTTC
D gene: .; J gene: TRBJ2-1; clone size: few; V gene: TRBV6-4; CDR3 protein: CASSDRLSNEQFF; CDR3 DNA: TGTGCCAGCAGTGACAGACTCTCCAATGAGCAGTTCTTC
D gene: TRBD2; J gene: TRBJ2-3; clone size: .; V gene: TRBV28; CDR3 protein: CATTGGSGDTQYF; CDR3 DNA: TGTGCCACCACCGGGGGGTCGGGAGATACGCAGTATTTT
D gene: .; J gene: TRBJ1-1; clone size: .; V gene: TRBV11-2; CDR3 protein: CASSLVMGGGEAFF; CDR3 DNA: TGTGCCAGCAGCTTAGTGATGGGAGGCGGTGAAGCTTTCTTT
D gene: TRBD2; J gene: TRBJ2-1; clone size: .; V gene: TRBV9; CDR3 protein: CASSVPLAGGPNEQFF; CDR3 DNA: TGTGCCAGCAGCGTCCCCTTAGCGGGGGGGCCGAATGAGCAGTTCTTC
D gene: .; J gene: TRBJ2-5; clone size: .; V gene: TRBV9; CDR3 protein: CASSVESASRETQYF; CDR3 DNA: TGTGCCAGCAGCGTAGAGTCAGCGTCTAGGGAGACCCAGTACTTC
D gene: TRBD2; J gene: TRBJ2-3; clone size: many; V gene: TRBV9; CDR3 protein: CASSALGGGGTDTQYF; CDR3 DNA: TGTGCCAGCAGCGCCCTCGGCGGGGGGGGCACAGATACGCAGTATTTT
D gene: .; J gene: TRBJ2-7; clone size: .; V gene: TRBV20-1; CDR3 protein: CSASDRYEQYF; CDR3 DNA: TGCAGTGCTAGCGACAGGTACGAGCAGTACTTC
D gene: .; J gene: TRBJ1-2; clone size: .; V gene: TRBV29-1; CDR3 protein: CSVEGQEGGYTF; CDR3 DNA: TGCAGCGTTGAAGGTCAGGAAGGTGGCTACACCTTT
D gene: .; J gene: TRBJ1-3; clone size: .; V gene: TRBV11-1; CDR3 protein: CASSLRYSGNTIYF; CDR3 DNA: TGTGCCAGCAGCTTACGTTACTCTGGAAACACCATATATTTT
D gene: TRBD1; J gene: TRBJ2-1; clone size: .; V gene: TRBV2; CDR3 protein: CASSEDRGRNEQFF; CDR3 DNA: TGTGCCAGCAGTGAAGACAGGGGGCGGAATGAGCAGTTCTTC
D gene: .; J gene: TRBJ1-4; clone size: .; V gene: TRBV18; CDR3 protein: CASSPQPGYNEKLFF; CDR3 DNA: TGTGCCAGCTCACCGCAACCAGGCTATAATGAAAAACTGTTTTTT
D gene: .; J gene: TRBJ1-1; clone size: once; V gene: TRBV7-2; CDR3 protein: CASSLGAQAEAFF; CDR3 DNA: TGTGCCAGCAGCTTGGGGGCTCAGGCTGAAGCTTTCTTT